The T cell receptor (beta chain) described here comes from a study of T cells in Graves' hyperthyroidism and ophthalmopathy (dated by TCRdb to about 2019). Background on the whole study: Peripheral blood was collected at initial diagnosis, before any treatment. To identify TCR V-J signatures that set the groups apart, the researchers used a discovery cohort of about a hundred patients, made up of roughly 45 with Graves' ophthalmopathy and approximately 57 with stable Graves' hyperthyroidism. Prospective prediction of ophthalmopathy was tested in an independent validation cohort of 18 hyperthyroidism patients and some 17 patients who later progressed to ophthalmopathy. The 75 to 100 discovery patients were randomly divided into training and test sets at a 7:3 ratio. In about 6 Graves' hyperthyroidism patients, the study also compared T-cell repertoires from thyroid tissue with T-cell repertoires from blood. After blood sampling, hyperthyroidism patients were treated with methimazole at a starting dose of 30 mg daily, and ophthalmopathy patients were treated with high-dose intravenous methylprednisolone. The paper reports TCR Vbeta CDR3 sequencing of over 120 peripheral blood samples: 40 or so ophthalmopathy, about 75 hyperthyroidism and around 17 progressor patients. General findings and caveats noted by the study authors: Most expanded thyroid clonotypes (frequency above 0.001) were also found in blood, which suggests that blood repertoires may mirror thyroid immune responses. During validation, the model predicted progression to ophthalmopathy a median of approximately six months ahead of onset, with almost 71% sensitivity and 72.22% specificity. Sample size was not statistically predetermined, and blinding of investigators to group allocation was not performed. In cross-validation, a model built on a 13 V-J signature told ophthalmopathy apart from stable hyperthyroidism with approximately 91% sensitivity and 81% to 82% specificity, and in testing the same model reached 80%/75%.

This clonotype was found a few times. Its antigen target is currently unknown. A read error is possible here, since a much larger clone lies one base away. The TCR beta CDR3 regions were amplified from RNA transcripts. The first round of RT-PCR for the TCR CDR3 was performed with the HTBI primer set and the Qiagen OneStep RT-PCR kit. The libraries were constructed in a second round of multiplex PCR and then size-selected and purified. Sequencing of the libraries was done on an Illumina HiSeq2000 using paired-end 100 bp reads. The paper's data handling went like this. SOAPnuke was used to process the raw data, with reads discarded if the reads contained adapters or uncalled bases, had a mean Phred below 15, or lacked an exact constant-primer or identifier match. COPE v1.2.5 was used to merge high-quality paired reads, and clonotypes were defined as unique nucleotide sequences. Clonotypes were aligned to IMGT TRBV, TRBD and TRBJ reference segments using MiTCR v1.1. Analysis was restricted to V-J combinations with a frequency above 0.0001, which covered roughly 99% of repertoires. The TCS score was defined as F50 (clonal expansion) divided by E x V (chaos), with BLOSUM62-based TCRdist calculated between CDR3 peptides within each V-J. Welch's t-statistics and random forest reduced just over 500 V-J features to about 13, which were used in a naive Bayes classifier (R e1071). Through fastp at Q25 and MiXCR, TCRdb rebuilt clones from the public reads, retaining in-frame beta chains. CDR3 protein sequences are deduplicated, and each keeps its most common genes and DNA. The V and J calls reflect TCRdb's pipeline rather than the authors' work. The sample includes roughly 500,000 distinct CDR3 sequences, with approximately 15% observed a single time. The ten biggest clones cover roughly 6.2% of the sample.

Hyperthyroidism patients were aged 18 to 65 years and newly diagnosed, with disease duration of less than 2 months. Any patient with an uncontrolled infection, another autoimmune disease, pregnancy or lactation was excluded. Clinical symptoms, serum thyroxine and TRAb, thyroid ultrasound, and orbital computed tomography formed the basis for the diagnoses. Blood from progressor patients was collected at the time of first diagnosis with hyperthyroidism, before any ophthalmopathy symptoms had appeared. Ficoll-Paque density gradient centrifugation was used to isolate PBMCs from 8 to 10 ml of fresh peripheral blood. Progressor patients were first diagnosed with Graves' hyperthyroidism and then developed ophthalmopathy during follow-up. Total RNA was extracted using Trizol reagent, and RNA quality was assessed on an Agilent 2100 Bioanalyzer. Trimming removed 7 bases from V and 9 bases from J, leaving 13 bases between the germline ends. CDR1 is given as SEHNR and CDR2 as FQNEAQ, both from the germline V gene (reference sequence). Taken from cysteine to phenylalanine, the CDR3 has 13 residues. The retained sequence is limited to the CDR3, 39 bases, with the frame set at the first base.

Input material: blood. The chain uses TRBV7-9 and TRBJ1-6; the D gene is possibly TRBD1, with 5 bases matching. This clonotype was obtained from a woman aged 25 to 39 with Graves' hyperthyroidism that later progressed to Graves' ophthalmopathy. The sequence in DNA is TGTGCCAGCACGGAGGGGACGTCTTCACCCCTCCACTTT. This encodes CASTEGTSSPLHF.